This TCR beta chain was sequenced in a study of control samples from healthy donors and cancer patients. The CDR3 is 15 amino acids. With 2 bases removed from V and 2 bases from J, the gap between germline ends came to 13 bases. The V gene's germline CDR1 is GTSNPN and CDR2 SVGIG (reference sequence). Generated by immunoSEQ multiplex PCR, the TCRdb table keeps only in-frame clones and is missing some. The sample yields 120,000 or so clones, 87% seen once. The chain is built from TRBV30 and TRBJ1-3; a possible D gene is TRBD1 (5 bases). The clonotype comes from a man aged 40-50 years in good health. Sequenced input: blood. As DNA, the CDR3 is TGTGCCTGGAGTCCAAGTGGGGGTGCTGGAAACACCATATATTTT. Translation gives CAWSPSGGAGNTIYF.